This T cell receptor (beta chain) was obtained from a study of stem cell transplantation in POMP-related autoinflammatory disease. The wider study: Through one year post-transplant, neutrophils and platelets were 100% of graft donor origin.

CDR3 size: 14 residues. Trimming took 5 bases from V and 0 from J; bases not matched to a gene: 3. Germline V gives CDR1 GTSNPN, CDR2 SVGIG (reference sequence). Method: immunoSEQ multiplex PCR; TCRdb's copy keeps in-frame clones and lacks some. Of 9,900 or so clones listed, roughly 83% were seen once; the top ten hold about 4.7%. A few counts support this clone. The sequence came from a human patient with POMP-related autoinflammation and immune dysregulation (PRAID). Some of these T cells may belong to the graft donor. The rearrangement uses TRBV30 and TRBJ2-7; 11 bases fit TRBD2. The sequenced sample was CD4+ T cells from PBMCs, obtained after stem cell transplantation. CDR3 sequence (DNA): TGTGCCTGGCGACTAGCGGGGAGCTCCTACGAGCAGTACTTC. Translated, it gives CAWRLAGSSYEQYF.